These 27 T cell receptor beta chains were all obtained from the same sample, sequenced in a study of blood T cell repertoires in COVID-19. The protocol was immunoSEQ multiplex PCR, while the TCRdb copy is restricted to in-frame clones and leaves out a portion. This sample has around 40,000 clones; roughly 90% occur once, and the top ten carry around 11%. The sample taken for sequencing was peripheral blood. The receptors stem from a human donor in a cohort sampled during active COVID-19.

The chain couples TRBV6-2 or TRBV6-3 to TRBJ2-7; D not resolved. The CDR3 length is 14 residues. V lost 2 bases and J lost 2, with 10 bases in between. Germline-derived CDR1 and CDR2 are MNHEY and SVGEGT. The CDR3 coding sequence is TGTGCCAGCAGTTACGATGACATCGCCTACGAGCAGTACTTC. Protein sequence: CASSYDDIAYEQYF.

The chain combines TRBV4-1 with TRBJ1-5; D is undetermined. This CDR3 has 15 amino acids. CDR1 and CDR2 from the germline V gene are MGHRA and YSYEKL. The V end was cut by 4 bases, the J end by 4 bases, with 14 bases between. Here the CDR3 reads CASSPGPPLNQPQHF. The CDR3 DNA follows: TGCGCCAGCAGCCCAGGTCCCCCCCTGAATCAGCCCCAGCATTTT.

The chain carries TRBV21-1 and TRBJ1-2; TRBD1, the D gene given by the table, was not confirmed from the DNA. TRBV21-1 corresponds to a pseudogene. This CDR3 is built from 14 residues. The CDR3 protein is CASRTTDRLYGYTF. The CDR3 coding sequence is TGTGCCAGCAGAACTACGGACAGACTGTATGGCTACACCTTC.

The chain carries TRBV13 and TRBJ1-3; the D is unclear. In germline, CDR1 is PRHDT, CDR2 FYEKMQ (reference sequence). This CDR3 contains 15 residues. Trimming removed 0 bases from V and 0 bases from J, with 6 bases in between. CDR3 in amino acids: CASSLGSVSGNTIYF. The CDR3 DNA follows: TGTGCCAGCAGCTTAGGGTCGGTCTCTGGAAACACCATATATTTT.

The gene calls are TRBV19 and TRBJ2-7; D call uncertain. The CDR3 has 15 amino acids. V was shortened by 3 bases and J by 0 bases, with 12 bases between the two germline ends. Germline CDR1 LNHDA, CDR2 SQIVND (reference sequence). The CDR3 loop is CASSITTEISYEQYF. Here the CDR3 DNA reads TGTGCCAGTAGTATCACAACAGAGATCTCCTACGAGCAGTACTTC. Based on the CDR3 plus reference TRBV19 and TRBJ2-7, the full variable domain is DGGITQSPKYLFRKEGQNVTLSCEQNLNHDAMYWYRQDPGQGLRLIYYSQIVNDFQKGDIAEGYSVSREKKESFPLTVTSAQKNPTAFYLCASSITTEISYEQYFGPGTRLTVT.

The chain employs TRBV18 and TRBJ2-3; D is uncertain. The V gene lost 3 bases and the J gene lost 5 bases, with 6 bases spanning the gap. Per the germline V gene, CDR1 is KGHSH and CDR2 is LQKENI. The CDR3 runs to 12 residues. The CDR3 here is CASSPPGDTQYF. CDR3 sequence (DNA): TGTGCCAGCTCACCCCCCGGAGATACGCAGTATTTT.

The chain uses TRBV7-6 and TRBJ2-5; D perhaps matches TRBD2 (6 bases). The CDR3 is made up of 16 amino acids. The ends were cut back, 5 bases at V and 7 bases at J, with 23 bases in the middle. The germline V gene encodes CDR1 SGHVS and CDR2 FNYEAQ. CDR3 residues: CASSRARDSGGGTQYF. CDR3 nucleotide sequence: TGTGCCAGCAGCCGCGCTCGGGACTCCGGGGGTGGGACCCAGTACTTC.

The genes are TRBV2 and TRBJ2-3; possibly TRBD2 for D (5 bases). The CDR3 is made up of 15 amino acids. Germline CDR1 SNHLY, CDR2 FYNNEI. Trimming took off 1 base at V and 5 bases at J, with 13 bases between the two ends. As DNA, the CDR3 is TGTGCCAGCAGTGAAGTATCGGACTCGCTAGATACGCAGTATTTT. As protein: CASSEVSDSLDTQYF.

V and J are TRBV30 and TRBJ2-1, with D possibly matching TRBD1 (5 bases). CDR3 length: 14 amino acids. V lost 4 bases, J lost 3 bases, and 13 bases lay in between. Germline CDR1 GTSNPN, CDR2 SVGIG (reference sequence). CDR3 sequence (DNA): TGTGCCTGGACCACAGGTAGCAGCTACAATGAGCAGTTCTTC. As protein: CAWTTGSSYNEQFF. The full variable domain, in which reference TRBV30 and TRBJ2-1 provide the parts outside the CDR3, is SQTIHQWPATLVQPVGSPLSLECTVEGTSNPNLYWYRQAAGRGLQLLFYSVGIGQISSEVPQNLSASRPQDRQFILSSKKLLLSDSGFYLCAWTTGSSYNEQFFGPGTRLTVL.

The V gene is TRBV27, the J gene TRBJ1-2; the match to TRBD1 covers 8 bases. The germline V gene encodes CDR1 MNHEY and CDR2 SMNVEV (reference sequence). The V and J ends lost 3 bases and 6 bases, in that order; junction bases with no gene match: 9. CDR3 length: 15 residues. This chain's CDR3 is CASSFSTRGRDGYTF. In DNA form, the CDR3 reads TGTGCCAGCAGTTTCTCCACCAGGGGGCGCGATGGCTACACCTTC.

V gene TRBV6-5 combines with J gene TRBJ2-4, with a possible D match to TRBD1 (5 bases). CDR1 and CDR2 (germline): MNHEY, SVGAGI. V was cut by 5 bases and J by 9 bases, with 11 bases left in between. CDR3 size: 12 residues. The CDR3 nucleotides read TGTGCCAGCAGTCCAGGGCTCGGCATTCAGTACTTC. Translating it yields CASSPGLGIQYF.

In its sample, this clone was seen once. The J gene is TRBJ2-1, the V gene TRBV5-1; 9 bases fit TRBD2. This CDR3 region has 15 residues. CDR1 SGHRS and CDR2 YFSETQ come from the germline V gene. V dropped 1 base and J dropped 4; count of bases not matched to a gene: 3. The CDR3, as DNA: TGCGCCAGCAGCTTGTCTAGCGGGACTTACAATGAGCAGTTCTTC. As protein: CASSLSSGTYNEQFF.

The chain has TRBV24-1 and TRBJ2-7; TRBD1 is a possible D gene (6 bases). There are 13 residues in the CDR3. V lost 4 bases and J 7 bases, leaving 13 bases between the germline ends. Germline CDR1 KGHDR, CDR2 SFDVKD. The CDR3 coding sequence is TGTGCCACCAGTGACCTCAGGGGTCGGGAGCAGTACTTC. This sequence encodes CATSDLRGREQYF.

This chain uses TRBV4-3 with TRBJ1-3, with 7 bases lining up with TRBD1. This CDR3 spans 16 amino acids. The germline V gene encodes CDR1 LGHNA and CDR2 YSLEER. V was clipped by 0 bases and J by 4 bases; unmatched bases: 6. CDR3 amino acids: CASSQDPGQWGNTIYF. DNA for the CDR3: TGCGCCAGCAGCCAAGATCCGGGACAGTGGGGAAACACCATATATTTT.

The chain links TRBV28 to TRBJ1-5; TRBD1 matches 8 bases. CDR1 MDHEN and CDR2 SYDVKM come from the germline V gene. The CDR3 runs 14 residues. After removal of 6 bases from V and 2 bases from J, the junction contained 3 bases not matched to a gene. The CDR3 is CASSRDRRNQPQHF. In DNA form, the CDR3 reads TGTGCCAGCAGCCGGGACAGGCGCAATCAGCCCCAGCATTTT. Drawing the rest from reference TRBV28 and TRBJ1-5, the complete variable domain is DVKVTQSSRYLVKRTGEKVFLECVQDMDHENMFWYRQDPGLGLRLIYFSYDVKMKEKGDIPEGYSVSREKKERFSLILESASTNQTSMYLCASSRDRRNQPQHFGDGTRLSIL.

The V gene is TRBV7-2, the J gene TRBJ1-1, with TRBD1 matching over 8 bases. From germline, CDR1 is SGHTA and CDR2 FQGNSA. Trimming at V came to 4 bases and at J to 5 bases, leaving 6 bases not matched to a gene. The CDR3 spans 14 residues. The CDR3 DNA follows: TGTGCCAGCAGCTCCTACAGGGGGAGGACTGAAGCTTTCTTT. Its translation: CASSSYRGRTEAFF.

The rearrangement uses TRBV4-3 and TRBJ2-3; 8 bases map to TRBD2. The junction had 9 bases not matched to a gene; V was cut back by 0 bases and J by 13 bases. The CDR3 runs 14 residues. Per germline, CDR1 LGHNA and CDR2 YSLEER. CDR3 residues: CASSQDQTSGSKYF. DNA for the CDR3: TGCGCCAGCAGCCAAGATCAAACCAGCGGGAGCAAGTATTTT.

This chain links TRBV18 with TRBJ1-1, with D tentatively TRBD1 (5 bases). V was pared by 4 bases and J by 4 bases, with 16 bases between. Germline CDR1 reads KGHSH; CDR2 reads LQKENI. This CDR3 has 15 residues. The CDR3 DNA is TGTGCCAGCTCACTGGGGACTCCTCCCAGCACTGAAGCTTTCTTT. It translates to CASSLGTPPSTEAFF.

The rearrangement uses TRBV5-6 and TRBJ2-4; D may be TRBD1 (6 bases). Germline CDR1 SGHDT, CDR2 YYEEEE. V was shortened by 4 bases and J by 9 bases, with 11 bases between the two germline ends. This CDR3 is built from 12 residues. CDR3 residues: CASSEGETIQYF. Here the CDR3 DNA reads TGTGCCAGCAGCGAGGGGGAAACCATTCAGTACTTC.

V is TRBV6-1 and J is TRBJ1-5, with no clear D. The CDR3 is 15 residues long. Germline CDR1 is MNHNS and CDR2 is SASEGT. V gave up 2 bases and J gave up 9 bases, with 17 bases separating them. CDR3 amino acids: CASSELGGTITPQHF. CDR3 sequence (DNA): TGTGCCAGCAGTGAATTGGGAGGTACAATCACGCCCCAGCATTTT.

This chain connects TRBV6-2 or TRBV6-3 to TRBJ2-5; 9 bases are a match to TRBD1. CDR3 size: 15 residues. Trimming cost V 4 bases and J 8 bases; bases outside gene matches: 11. The germline gives CDR1 MNHEY, CDR2 SVGEGT. For the CDR3, the DNA is TGTGCCAGCAGTTCTACAGGGGGCCCCTCGAAAACCCAGTACTTC. It specifies CASSSTGGPSKTQYF.

The chain combines TRBV5-4 with TRBJ2-3; TRBD2 agrees at 9 bases. The CDR3 length is 15 residues. Germline V gives CDR1 SGHNT, CDR2 YYREEE (reference sequence). J lost 0 bases, V lost 3 bases, and 2 bases had no gene match. CDR3 residues: CASSSGLASTDTQYF. Here the CDR3 DNA reads TGTGCCAGCAGCTCGGGACTAGCTAGCACAGATACGCAGTATTTT.

The DNA of the CDR3 is TGCGCCAGCAGCCCTAACACAGATACGCAGTATTTT. Residues: CASSPNTDTQYF. The V and J genes are TRBV5-1 and TRBJ2-3, with unresolved D. Germline-derived CDR1 and CDR2 are SGHRS and YFSETQ. The V gene lost 4 bases and the J gene lost 2 bases, with 5 bases spanning the gap. The CDR3 consists of 12 residues. Combining the CDR3 with reference TRBV5-1 and TRBJ2-3 gives the whole variable domain KAGVTQTPRYLIKTRGQQVTLSCSPISGHRSVSWYQQTPGQGLQFLFEYFSETQRNKGNFPGRFSGRQFSNSRSEMNVSTLELGDSALYLCASSPNTDTQYFGPGTRLTVL.

This chain links TRBV10-3 with TRBJ2-2; 7 bases match TRBD2. Trimming cost V 4 bases and J 4 bases; bases outside gene matches: 3. Germline assignment: CDR1 ENHRY and CDR2 SYGVKD. This CDR3 contains 14 residues. The CDR3 spells CAISGDYITGELFF. In DNA form, the CDR3 reads TGTGCCATCAGTGGGGACTACATCACCGGGGAGCTGTTTTTT.

The chain links TRBV10-3 to TRBJ2-3; TRBD1 matches 10 bases. The ends lost 8 bases at V and 5 bases at J; junction bases unmatched: 4. Germline V gene data show CDR1 as ENHRY and CDR2 as SYGVKD. This CDR3 has 13 amino acids. In DNA form, the CDR3 reads TGTGCCATCTCCGACAGGGGGCAAGATACGCAGTATTTT. Translation gives CAISDRGQDTQYF.

The chain uses TRBV7-2 and TRBJ2-5; 8 nucleotides line up with TRBD2. Germline trimming cut 4 bases from V and 2 bases from J; bases unmatched to any gene: 15. The CDR3 is made up of 18 amino acids. Germline-derived CDR1 and CDR2 are SGHTA and FQGNSA. The CDR3: CASSYDPPGTRGQETQYF. The CDR3 nucleotides read TGTGCCAGCAGCTACGATCCCCCCGGGACTAGGGGACAAGAGACCCAGTACTTC.

The genes are TRBV25-1 and TRBJ2-3; 14 bases agree with TRBD2. The germline CDR1 and CDR2 sequences are MGHDK and SYGVNS. V trimming: 4 bases; J trimming: 2 bases; junction bases outside the gene matches: 5. The CDR3 covers 17 residues. The CDR3 DNA is TGTGCCAGCAGTGTATTGACTAGCGGGAGGGTCACAGATACGCAGTATTTT. Encoded protein: CASSVLTSGRVTDTQYF.